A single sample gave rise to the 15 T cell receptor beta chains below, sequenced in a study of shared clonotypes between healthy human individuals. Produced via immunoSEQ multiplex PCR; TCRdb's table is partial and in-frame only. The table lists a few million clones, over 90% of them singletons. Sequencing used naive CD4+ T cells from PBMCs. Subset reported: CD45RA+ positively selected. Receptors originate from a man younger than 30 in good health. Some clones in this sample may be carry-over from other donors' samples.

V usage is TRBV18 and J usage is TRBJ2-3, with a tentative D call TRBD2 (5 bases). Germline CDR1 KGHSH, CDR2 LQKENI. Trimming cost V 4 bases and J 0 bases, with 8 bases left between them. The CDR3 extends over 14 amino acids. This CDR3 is CASSHGLSTDTQYF. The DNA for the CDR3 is TGTGCCAGCTCACATGGACTGAGCACAGATACGCAGTATTTT.

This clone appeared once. CDR3 in amino acids: CASSMAAGGDGYTF. DNA for the CDR3: TGTGCCAGTAGTATGGCGGCAGGGGGGGATGGCTACACCTTC. The chain joins TRBV19 to TRBJ1-2; 7 nucleotides line up with TRBD1. Trimming took 3 bases from V and 6 from J; bases not matched to a gene: 7. Per germline, CDR1 LNHDA and CDR2 SQIVND (reference sequence). The CDR3 contains 14 residues.

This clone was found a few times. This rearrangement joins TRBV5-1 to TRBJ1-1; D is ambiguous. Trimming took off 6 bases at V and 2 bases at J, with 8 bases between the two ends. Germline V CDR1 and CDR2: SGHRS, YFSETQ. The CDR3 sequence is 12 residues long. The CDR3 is CASTGPNTEAFF. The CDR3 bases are TGCGCCAGCACCGGACCTAACACTGAAGCTTTCTTT.

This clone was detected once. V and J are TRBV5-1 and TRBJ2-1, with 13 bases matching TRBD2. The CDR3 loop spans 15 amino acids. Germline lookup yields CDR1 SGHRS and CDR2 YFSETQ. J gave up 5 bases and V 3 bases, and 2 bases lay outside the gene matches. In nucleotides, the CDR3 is TGCGCCAGCAGCTCGACTAGCGGGGGGCACAATGAGCAGTTCTTC. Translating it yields CASSSTSGGHNEQFF.

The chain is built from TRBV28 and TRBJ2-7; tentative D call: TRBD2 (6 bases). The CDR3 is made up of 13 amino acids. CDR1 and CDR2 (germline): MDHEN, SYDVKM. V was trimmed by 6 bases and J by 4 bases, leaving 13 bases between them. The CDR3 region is CASRRGTEYEQYF. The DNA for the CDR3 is TGTGCCAGCAGACGCGGGACGGAGTACGAGCAGTACTTC.

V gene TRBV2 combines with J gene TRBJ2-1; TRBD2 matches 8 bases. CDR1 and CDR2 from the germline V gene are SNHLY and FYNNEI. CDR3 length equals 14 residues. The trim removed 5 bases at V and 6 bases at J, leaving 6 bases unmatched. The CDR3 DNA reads TGTGCCAGCAGTCTAACCGGGACTAGCAATGAGCAGTTCTTC. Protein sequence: CASSLTGTSNEQFF.

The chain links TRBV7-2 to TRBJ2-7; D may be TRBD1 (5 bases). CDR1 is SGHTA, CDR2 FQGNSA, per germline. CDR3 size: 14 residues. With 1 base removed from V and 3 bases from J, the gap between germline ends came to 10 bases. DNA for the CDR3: TGTGCCAGCAGCTTAGGCCTGCAGGGCTACGAGCAGTACTTC. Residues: CASSLGLQGYEQYF.

The CDR3 sequence: CASSIGGLRAFF. CDR3 coding DNA: TGTGCCAGTAGTATAGGGGGCCTGCGGGCTTTCTTT. This chain uses TRBV19 with TRBJ1-1; D might be TRBD1 (5 bases). Trimming removed 1 base at V and 11 bases at J, with 11 bases between. In germline, CDR1 is LNHDA, CDR2 SQIVND (reference sequence). The CDR3 runs 12 residues.

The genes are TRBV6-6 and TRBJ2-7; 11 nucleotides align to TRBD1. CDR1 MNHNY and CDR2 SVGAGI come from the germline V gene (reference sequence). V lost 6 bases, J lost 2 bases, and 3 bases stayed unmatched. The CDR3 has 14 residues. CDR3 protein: CASRLDRGPYEQYF. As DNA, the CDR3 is TGTGCCAGCAGGCTGGACAGGGGGCCCTACGAGCAGTACTTC.

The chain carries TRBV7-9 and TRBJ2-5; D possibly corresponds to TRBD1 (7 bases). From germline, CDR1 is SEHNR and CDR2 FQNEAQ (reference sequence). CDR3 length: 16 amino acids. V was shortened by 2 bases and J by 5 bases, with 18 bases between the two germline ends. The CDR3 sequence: CASSLPRHSGGETQYF. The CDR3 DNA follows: TGTGCCAGCAGCTTACCCAGACATTCAGGGGGGGAGACCCAGTACTTC.

The DNA of the CDR3 is TGTGCCAGCAGTTTCAAAGACCTTGGGCGGTCCTACAATGAGCAGTTCTTC. Its translation is CASSFKDLGRSYNEQFF. V is TRBV28 and J is TRBJ2-1; D remains ambiguous. Germline CDR1 MDHEN, CDR2 SYDVKM. The germline V and J ends were trimmed by 3 bases and 1 base, with 16 bases remaining between them. CDR3 size: 17 residues.

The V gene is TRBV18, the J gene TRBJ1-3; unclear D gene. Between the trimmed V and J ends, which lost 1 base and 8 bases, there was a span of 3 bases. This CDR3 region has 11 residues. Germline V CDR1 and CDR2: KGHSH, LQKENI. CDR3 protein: CASSPQDTIYF. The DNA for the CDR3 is TGTGCCAGCTCACCACAAGACACCATATATTTT.

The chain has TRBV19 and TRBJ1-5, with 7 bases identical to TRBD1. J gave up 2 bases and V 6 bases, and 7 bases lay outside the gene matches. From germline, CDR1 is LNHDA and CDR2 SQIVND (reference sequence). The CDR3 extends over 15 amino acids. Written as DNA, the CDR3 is TGTGCCAGTAGGAGTACAGGGGTCGGCAATCAGCCCCAGCATTTT. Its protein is CASRSTGVGNQPQHF.

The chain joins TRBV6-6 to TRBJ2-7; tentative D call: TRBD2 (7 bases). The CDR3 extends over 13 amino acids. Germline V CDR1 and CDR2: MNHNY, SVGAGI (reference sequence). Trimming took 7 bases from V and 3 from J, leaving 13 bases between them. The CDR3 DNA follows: TGTGCCAGCAATCCGGGGGGCGGCTACGAGCAGTACTTC. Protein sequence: CASNPGGGYEQYF.

The DNA of the CDR3 is TGTGCCAGCAGCGCGACAGGTGGAAAACTGTTTTTT. Translation gives CASSATGGKLFF. This sequence joins TRBV27 and TRBJ1-4; possibly TRBD1 for D (6 bases). This CDR3 spans 12 amino acids. The germline V and J ends were trimmed by 6 bases and 10 bases, with 12 bases remaining between them. Germline V gene sequence: CDR1 MNHEY, CDR2 SMNVEV (reference sequence).